The 25 T cell receptor beta chains in this list originate from one sample, sequenced in a study of T cells in Graves' hyperthyroidism and ophthalmopathy. TCR beta CDR3 regions were amplified from RNA transcripts. The HTBI primer set served for first-round RT-PCR of the TCR CDR3. Each CDR3 protein is one row after TCRdb ran MiXCR on the multiplex PCR reads. The table records nearly 750,000 distinct CDR3 sequences, approximately 40% of them present only once. Sequenced material: blood. Every receptor here comes from a woman aged 40-49 years with Graves' hyperthyroidism.

There are many counts of this clonotype. Here the CDR3 DNA reads TGTGCCAGCAGCGCGAAAAGGGGCTACACCTTC. As protein: CASSAKRGYTF. V usage is TRBV7-3 and J usage is TRBJ1-2; D call uncertain. The CDR3 sequence is 11 residues long. With 5 bases removed from V and 8 bases from J, the gap between germline ends came to 9 bases. Germline-derived CDR1 and CDR2 are SGHTA and FQGTGA.

The CDR3: CASSQDFAGSSSPLHF. The CDR3, as DNA: TGTGCCAGCAGCCAAGATTTCGCAGGGAGTAGCTCACCCCTCCACTTT. V usage is TRBV3-1 and J usage is TRBJ1-6, with D possibly being TRBD1 (5 bases). The CDR3 totals 16 residues. Germline V lookup: CDR1 LGHDT, CDR2 YNNKEL (reference sequence). With 0 bases removed from V and 10 bases from J, the gap between germline ends came to 16 bases. Together with reference TRBV3-1 and TRBJ1-6, the CDR3 gives the full variable domain: DTAVSQTPKYLVTQMGNDKSIKCEQNLGHDTMYWYKQDSKKFLKIMFSYNNKELIINETVPNRFSPKSPDKAHLNLHINSLELGDSAVYFCASSQDFAGSSSPLHFGNGTRLTVT.

This clonotype was seen at least ten times. The chain has TRBV7-9 and TRBJ2-7; TRBD2 aligns across 7 bases. Trimming cost V 5 bases and J 2 bases; bases outside gene matches: 9. The V gene's germline CDR1 is SEHNR and CDR2 FQNEAQ (reference sequence). The CDR3 length is 15 residues. The chain's CDR3 is CASSLTRGRAYEQYF. The CDR3, as DNA: TGTGCCAGCAGCCTTACCCGGGGGAGGGCCTACGAGCAGTACTTC.

This clonotype was recorded a few times. V gene TRBV4-2 combines with J gene TRBJ1-1, with unresolved D. The V gene lost 2 bases and the J gene lost 1 base, with 8 bases spanning the gap. CDR3 length: 14 amino acids. CDR1 is LGHNA, CDR2 YNFKEQ, per germline. The DNA for the CDR3 is TGTGCCAGCAGCCAAAACGGCGAGAACACTGAAGCTTTCTTT. Protein: CASSQNGENTEAFF.

This clonotype appeared a few times. This CDR3 is CASSQVPSGEYEQYF. The CDR3 nucleotides are TGCGCCAGCAGCCAAGTTCCTAGCGGGGAGTACGAGCAGTACTTC. The chain is built from TRBV4-1 and TRBJ2-7, with 9 bases that match TRBD2. Germline-derived CDR1 and CDR2 are MGHRA and YSYEKL. With V trimmed by 1 base and J by 4 bases, 5 bases remained unmatched. The CDR3 extends over 15 amino acids.

This clonotype was seen at least ten times. The junction departs from the called germline gene at one end, perhaps through a read error. The V call is TRBV5-1, the J call TRBJ1-4, with TRBD1 matching over 7 bases. This CDR3 comprises 15 residues. Germline-derived CDR1 and CDR2 are SGHRS and YFSETQ. This chain's CDR3 is CASSLTGATNEKLFF. In DNA, the CDR3 is TGTGCCAGCAGTCTTACAGGGGCAACTAATGAAAAACTGTTTTTT.

Details on this clonotype: As the CDR3 is not closed by the conserved phenylalanine or tryptophan, this likely results from a read error. The V gene is TRBV4-2, the J gene TRBJ1-1; 9 nucleotides agree with TRBD1. The length of the CDR3 is 14 residues. Germline-derived CDR1 and CDR2 are LGHNA and YNFKEQ. The junction had 5 bases not matched to a gene; V was cut back by 4 bases and J by 5 bases. The CDR3 sequence is CASSLQQGATEAFS. The CDR3 DNA follows: TGTGCCAGCAGCCTTCAACAGGGGGCGACTGAAGCTTTCTCT.

The table lists this clonotype with a few counts. The CDR3 region is CASSEALPSGADTQYF. In nucleotides, the CDR3 is TGTGCCAGCAGTGAAGCGCTTCCTAGCGGTGCAGATACGCAGTATTTT. The chain is built from TRBV2 and TRBJ2-3, with TRBD2 matching 7 bases. Germline V CDR1 and CDR2: SNHLY, FYNNEI. The ends lost 0 bases at V and 4 bases at J; junction bases unmatched: 7. The CDR3 runs 16 residues.

This clonotype has a handful of counts. The CDR3: CASSQESVTSGRGETQYF. The CDR3 DNA reads TGCGCCAGCAGCCAAGAATCAGTGACTAGCGGGAGAGGGGAGACCCAGTACTTC. The chain carries TRBV4-3 and TRBJ2-5; the match to TRBD2 covers 12 bases. V gave up 0 bases and J gave up 5 bases; unmatched junction bases: 10. CDR1 is LGHNA and CDR2 is YSLEER in the germline V gene. This CDR3 region has 18 residues.

This clonotype has a count of ten or more. This rearrangement joins TRBV20-1 to TRBJ2-7, with D perhaps assigned TRBD1 or TRBD2 (5 bases each). Trimming removed 0 bases from V and 1 base from J, with 10 bases in between. The CDR3 covers 14 residues. Germline assignment: CDR1 DFQATT and CDR2 SNEGSKA (reference sequence). The CDR3 loop reads CSARDLGGSYEQYF. Written as DNA, the CDR3 is TGCAGTGCTAGAGATCTTGGGGGTTCCTACGAGCAGTACTTC.

The chain is built from TRBV7-9 and TRBJ1-2; 7 bases align to TRBD1. Losses at the gene ends were 7 bases for V and 3 bases for J; bases not matched to a gene: 5. This CDR3 region has 13 residues. Germline V gene data show CDR1 as SEHNR and CDR2 as FQNEAQ (reference sequence). The CDR3 region is CASTKGQDYGYTF. CDR3 DNA: TGTGCCAGCACCAAAGGACAGGACTATGGCTACACCTTC.

The V gene is TRBV9, the J gene TRBJ2-2; TRBD2 agrees at 14 bases. The ends lost 8 bases at V and 4 bases at J; junction bases unmatched: 10. From germline, CDR1 is SGDLS and CDR2 YYNGEE. The CDR3 totals 17 residues. Here the CDR3 DNA reads TGTGCCAGTAAAGGGACTAGCGGGAGCCTTACCACCGGGGAGCTGTTTTTT. Translated: CASKGTSGSLTTGELFF.

The V and J genes are TRBV7-9 and TRBJ2-3; D may be TRBD1 (6 bases). Between the trimmed V and J ends, which lost 5 bases and 6 bases, there was a span of 18 bases. Germline CDR1 reads SEHNR; CDR2 reads FQNEAQ (reference sequence). The CDR3 totals 15 residues. The CDR3: CASSPIGQSPDTQYF. The DNA for the CDR3 is TGTGCCAGCAGCCCAATCGGACAGTCTCCGGATACGCAGTATTTT.

The CDR3 sequence: CASSRGLIPGGELGTQYF. CDR3 bases: TGTGCCAGCAGTAGAGGGTTGATTCCAGGGGGCGAGTTGGGGACGCAGTACTTC. J is TRBJ2-7 and V is TRBV12-3 or TRBV12-4, with TRBD1 identical over 8 bases. CDR3 length: 18 amino acids. J was trimmed by 9 bases and V by 5 bases; bases with no gene match: 24.

About this clonotype: At one of its ends the junction is not consistent with the germline gene, which may arise from a read error. The chain recombines TRBV7-9 with TRBJ1-3; tentatively, D is TRBD1 (5 bases). Germline lookup yields CDR1 SEHNR and CDR2 FQNEAQ (reference sequence). The CDR3 is 17 residues long. This CDR3 reads CASSQYLGGSSGNTIYF. CDR3 nucleotides: TGCGCCAGCAGCCAATACCTCGGGGGAAGCTCTGGAAACACCATATATTTT.

The V gene is TRBV25-1, the J gene TRBJ1-3; the D is unclear. The CDR3 is made up of 16 amino acids. Germline V gene sequence: CDR1 MGHDK, CDR2 SYGVNS. The V end was cut by 6 bases, the J end by 0 bases, with 15 bases between. CDR3 sequence reads: CASSLITRASGNTIYF. In nucleotides, the CDR3 is TGTGCCAGCAGCTTGATTACGAGGGCCTCTGGAAACACCATATATTTT.

The V call is TRBV12-3 or TRBV12-4, the J call TRBJ2-2; the match to TRBD2 covers 7 bases. V was pared by 0 bases and J by 7 bases, with 5 bases of the junction left unmatched. CDR3 length equals 15 residues. Written as DNA, the CDR3 is TGTGCCAGCAGTTTAGCCCCGGGGGGTATCGGGGAGCTGTTTTTT. Translating gives CASSLAPGGIGELFF.

The chain recombines TRBV7-2 with TRBJ2-7; 7 nucleotides align to TRBD1. The CDR3 has 15 amino acids. The germline gives CDR1 SGHTA, CDR2 FQGNSA. The V gene end was trimmed by 1 base and the J gene end by 3 bases; junction bases not matched to a gene: 6. CDR3 DNA: TGTGCCAGCAGCTTAGGACGACAGGGAAGCTACGAGCAGTACTTC. This codes for CASSLGRQGSYEQYF.

The chain links TRBV5-1 to TRBJ2-5; D gene uncertain. Trimming removed 1 base at V and 3 bases at J, with 13 bases between. The CDR3 length is 15 residues. Per germline, CDR1 SGHRS and CDR2 YFSETQ. The CDR3 protein is CASSLFGSREETQYF. The CDR3 coding sequence is TGCGCCAGCAGCTTGTTCGGTAGTAGGGAAGAGACCCAGTACTTC.

This chain joins TRBV19 and TRBJ2-3, with D possibly being TRBD2 (6 bases). The CDR3 has 14 amino acids. V gave up 8 bases and J gave up 0 bases, with 12 bases separating them. The germline gives CDR1 LNHDA, CDR2 SQIVND (reference sequence). The DNA of the CDR3 is TGTGCCAGTCGCGTAGCGGCTAGCACAGATACGCAGTATTTT. This codes for CASRVAASTDTQYF.

The genes are TRBV6-1 and TRBJ1-2, with D uncertain. Trimming stripped 1 base from V and 2 bases from J, with 11 bases between. Per germline, CDR1 MNHNS and CDR2 SASEGT. The CDR3 is 15 amino acids. The CDR3 DNA follows: TGTGCCAGCAGTGAAGGGGGTTCCTCGAACTATGGCTACACCTTC. This sequence encodes CASSEGGSSNYGYTF.

This clonotype occurred a few times. J is TRBJ2-7 and V is TRBV7-6, with 7 bases that match TRBD1. CDR3 size: 16 residues. Germline V gene data show CDR1 as SGHVS and CDR2 as FNYEAQ. Trimming removed 5 bases from V and 5 bases from J; junction bases left unmatched: 15. The CDR3 sequence: CASSPQKLGTENEQYF. CDR3 DNA sequence: TGTGCCAGCAGCCCGCAAAAATTGGGGACAGAAAACGAGCAGTACTTC.

This clonotype was counted ten times or more. The genes are TRBV7-2 and TRBJ2-7; D is unresolved. The length of the CDR3 is 13 residues. Germline CDR1 and CDR2: SGHTA and FQGNSA. The V and J ends lost 2 bases and 6 bases respectively, with 11 bases between them. In DNA, the CDR3 is TGTGCCAGCAGCTTATCAGGAACCGGCGAGCAGTACTTC. Its translation: CASSLSGTGEQYF.

The chain is built from TRBV6-5 and TRBJ2-7; D gene uncertain. CDR3 size: 15 residues. Trimming left V 3 bases short and J 0 bases short, with 12 bases between. CDR1 is MNHEY, CDR2 SVGAGI, per germline. CDR3 nucleotide sequence: TGTGCCAGCAGTTATGCTTATTCCAGCTCCTACGAGCAGTACTTC. This codes for CASSYAYSSSYEQYF.

Ten or more counts support this clonotype. This chain connects TRBV19 to TRBJ2-7, with D uncertain. The CDR3 spans 11 residues. Trimming stripped 3 bases from V and 7 bases from J, with 7 bases between. Germline CDR1 and CDR2: LNHDA and SQIVND (reference sequence). CDR3 bases: TGTGCCAGTAGTATGCCAGGAGAGCAGTACTTC. It encodes CASSMPGEQYF.